This T cell receptor beta chain was retrieved from a study of T cell responses to AZD1222 COVID-19 vaccine. TCRdb's copy holds only in-frame clones and misses some; the assay was immunoSEQ multiplex PCR. This sample carries over 150,000 clones, about 91% of them seen once, and the ten largest clones take approximately 0.5%. The CDR3 spans 19 residues. The V gene's germline CDR1 is SGHNT and CDR2 YYREEE (reference sequence). Trimming removed 1 base at V and 1 base at J, with 18 bases between. This TCR came from an adult in good health. The material was peripheral blood, obtained on day 0 of AZD1222 vaccination. The V gene is TRBV5-4, the J gene TRBJ2-6; D tentatively fits TRBD1 or TRBD2 (5 bases each). Here the CDR3 reads CASSLRFRDQTSGANVLTF. The DNA for the CDR3 is TGTGCCAGCAGCTTGAGGTTCCGGGACCAAACGTCTGGGGCCAACGTCCTGACTTTC.